Listed below are T cell receptor beta chains from one sample, sequenced in a study of liver allograft versus peripheral blood T cells. TCRdb re-called the reads with MiXCR, one entry per CDR3 protein. This sample has fewer than 15,000 distinct CDR3 sequences, with roughly 18% found just once. Every receptor here comes from a human patient who had a liver transplant. T cells may partly derive from the graft donor. The CDR3 runs from the conserved cysteine through the conserved F or W. A D gene is named only where the DNA matches it firmly. Not every row has a clone size; where given, it reads once, few, many or a size class.

>.|.|TRBJ2-5|TRBV19
CASSVRGMETQYF
TGTGCCAGTAGCGTCAGGGGTATGGAGACCCAGTACTTC
>medium-sized|.|TRBJ1-5|TRBV27
CASSSSIRLGNQPQHF
TGTGCCAGCAGTTCCTCGATCCGCCTGGGCAATCAGCCCCAGCATTTT
>.|TRBD1|TRBJ2-1|TRBV6-1
CASRPGTAHNEQFF
TGTGCCAGCAGACCCGGGACAGCTCACAATGAGCAGTTCTTC
>medium-sized|.|TRBJ2-5|TRBV29-1
CSLGFGGQETQYF
TGCAGCCTTGGGTTCGGGGGCCAAGAGACCCAGTACTTC
>medium-sized|.|TRBJ1-1|TRBV18
CASSPPMGGNMNTEAFF
TGTGCCAGCTCACCACCGATGGGGGGAAATATGAACACTGAAGCTTTCTTT
>.|TRBD1|TRBJ2-7|TRBV6-6
CASRGTGTLHEQYF
TGTGCCAGCAGAGGGACAGGGACCCTGCACGAGCAGTACTTC
>.|TRBD2|TRBJ2-7|TRBV28
CASSLPSGRTNEQYF
TGTGCCAGCAGTTTGCCTAGCGGGAGGACTAACGAGCAGTACTTC
>many|.|TRBJ1-1|TRBV29-1
CSIKDTEAFF
TGCAGCATTAAAGACACTGAAGCTTTCTTT
>few|.|TRBJ2-7|TRBV30
CAWSVARPGEQYF
TGTGCCTGGAGTGTAGCCAGGCCCGGGGAGCAGTACTTC
>many|.|TRBJ2-1|TRBV7-2
CASSSATNNEQFF
TGTGCCAGCAGCTCCGCGACAAACAATGAGCAGTTCTTC
>medium-sized|.|TRBJ1-6|TRBV20-1
CSASKGPGDSPLHF
TGCAGTGCTAGTAAAGGGCCGGGCGATTCACCCCTCCACTTT
>few|.|TRBJ1-1|TRBV20-1
CSARAPGRGTEAFF
TGCAGTGCTAGAGCCCCCGGGAGGGGGACTGAAGCTTTCTTT
>.|.|TRBJ1-4|TRBV5-4
CASSFSTNEKLFF
TGTGCCAGCAGCTTCTCAACTAATGAAAAACTGTTTTTT
>medium-sized|.|TRBJ1-5|TRBV7-2
CASRQSASGQPQHF
TGTGCCAGCAGGCAAAGTGCGAGCGGTCAGCCCCAGCATTTT
>medium-sized|TRBD2|TRBJ2-1|TRBV19
CASLLTSGGANEQFF
TGTGCCAGTCTCCTCACTAGCGGGGGGGCGAATGAGCAGTTCTTC
>few|.|TRBJ2-3|TRBV12-3/TRBV12-4
CASSLRGEVLTDTQYF
TGTGCCAGCAGTTTACGGGGAGAAGTTTTGACAGATACGCAGTATTTT
>medium-sized|TRBD1|TRBJ2-7|TRBV10-3
CAISRDRGREYEQYF
TGTGCCATCAGCCGGGACAGGGGGAGAGAGTACGAGCAGTACTTC
>medium-sized|.|TRBJ1-6|TRBV27
CASSLLEGDSPLHF
TGTGCCAGCAGTTTGCTAGAGGGGGATTCACCCCTCCACTTT
>many|.|TRBJ2-5|TRBV10-3
CAISESQGPRETQYF
TGTGCCATCAGTGAGTCGCAGGGGCCGAGAGAGACCCAGTACTTC
>few|.|TRBJ1-2|TRBV27
CASSLSRGGEYGYTF
TGTGCCAGCAGTTTATCCCGGGGGGGCGAGTATGGCTACACCTTC
>many|TRBD2|TRBJ2-4|TRBV6-2/TRBV6-3
CASSLGLAGVSNIQYF
TGTGCCAGCAGCCTGGGACTAGCGGGAGTGAGTAACATTCAGTACTTC
>few|.|TRBJ1-1|TRBV19
CASSQPGGNTEAFF
TGTGCCAGTAGCCAACCGGGGGGTAACACTGAAGCTTTCTTT
>few|.|TRBJ2-7|TRBV5-5
CASSADLPSYEQYF
TGTGCCAGCAGCGCGGACTTACCCTCCTACGAGCAGTACTTC
>.|TRBD2|TRBJ2-2|TRBV5-1
CASSSSGRNTGELFF
TGCGCCAGCAGCTCTAGCGGGAGGAACACCGGGGAGCTGTTTTTT
>few|.|TRBJ2-5|TRBV30
CAWSVLDRRYF
TGTGCCTGGAGTGTACTGGACAGACGGTACTTC
>.|.|TRBJ1-2|TRBV2
CASSAANYGYTF
TGTGCCAGCTCCGCCGCTAACTATGGCTACACCTTC
>medium-sized|TRBD2|TRBJ2-1|TRBV6-2/TRBV6-3
CASIKGLASYNEQFF
TGTGCCAGCATTAAGGGACTAGCCTCCTACAATGAGCAGTTCTTC
>.|.|TRBJ2-1|TRBV7-9
CASSPARTLAINEQFF
TGTGCCAGCAGCCCCGCCCGGACACTGGCCATCAATGAGCAGTTCTTC
>.|TRBD2|TRBJ2-7|TRBV9
CASSVGGSGGNPYEQYF
TGTGCCAGCAGCGTAGGGGGTAGCGGGGGTAACCCCTACGAGCAGTACTTC
>.|.|TRBJ1-2|TRBV14
CASSHGPSYGYTF
TGTGCCAGCAGCCACGGGCCGTCCTATGGCTACACCTTC
>.|.|TRBJ2-3|TRBV20-1
CSASPRTDTQYF
TGCAGTGCTAGCCCCCGCACAGATACGCAGTATTTT
>.|.|TRBJ1-4|TRBV30
CAWSQVTRMEKLFF
TGTGCCTGGAGCCAGGTTACCCGTATGGAAAAACTGTTTTTT
>medium-sized|.|TRBJ2-1|TRBV12-3/TRBV12-4
CASTRGVAALYNEQFF
TGTGCCAGCACCCGTGGAGTAGCGGCCCTCTACAATGAGCAGTTCTTC
>few|TRBD1|TRBJ1-4|TRBV7-9
CASSSDREGGEKLFF
TGTGCCAGCAGCTCTGACAGGGAAGGCGGGGAAAAACTGTTTTTT
>.|TRBD2|TRBJ2-7|TRBV3-1
CASSPLAGYEQYF
TGTGCCAGCAGCCCACTAGCGGGCTACGAGCAGTACTTC
>medium-sized|.|TRBJ1-1|TRBV19
CASSIREVMNTEAFF
TGTGCCAGTAGTATCCGGGAGGTAATGAACACTGAAGCTTTCTTT
>few|.|TRBJ1-2|TRBV25-1
CASSEQGSRGYGYTF
TGTGCCAGCAGTGAACAGGGATCGAGAGGCTATGGCTACACCTTC
>once|TRBD1|TRBJ1-2|TRBV20-1
CSASSWTGTDGYTF
TGCAGTGCTAGCTCCTGGACAGGGACGGACGGCTACACCTTC
>.|TRBD2|TRBJ2-1|TRBV20-1
CSASTLATGLAGSPYNEQFF
TGCAGTGCTTCAACTCTAGCGACCGGACTAGCGGGAAGCCCCTACAATGAGCAGTTCTTC